This TCR beta chain was retrieved from a study of cytomegalovirus exposure and HLA in healthy donors. The overall study: The 120 validation repertoires, a later analysis reported, used the same platform as the 600 to 700 repertoires from the first cohort.

V lost 7 bases, J lost 3 bases, and 17 bases lay in between. Germline lookup yields CDR1 MNHEY and CDR2 SMNVEV (reference sequence). The CDR3 loop spans 15 amino acids. Worth noting for this clone: The antigen is not known.

Whole-study results and caveats: There were three CMV-associated chains whose specificity for CMV antigens was confirmed in vitro. Subsequent analysis revealed that first-cohort TCR clusters tended to co-occur in the 130 or so validation repertoires.

Sequenced by immunoSEQ multiplex PCR; TCRdb stores in-frame clones only, minus some. The data show 350,000 or so clones, more than 80% seen once. This TCR was sampled from a woman between 18 and 30 years old in good health and CMV-seronegative. The sequencing input was PBMCs. The genes are TRBV27 and TRBJ2-3; D possibly corresponds to TRBD2 (6 bases). Here the CDR3 reads CASTLVRGKTDTQYF. In nucleotides, the CDR3 is TGTGCCAGCACCCTGGTTCGGGGGAAGACAGATACGCAGTATTTT.